The rows below give T cell receptor beta chains drawn from one sample of a study of blood T cell repertoires in COVID-19. Only in-frame clones appear in the TCRdb table, and some are missing; sequencing was by immunoSEQ multiplex PCR. The sample carries about 250,000 clones, about nine tenths recorded once. Sequenced input: peripheral blood. These receptor sequences come from a young woman with COVID-19, enrolled during active disease. Each CDR3 is given with its conserved first and last residue. The order of the fields is V gene, J gene, D gene, clone size, CDR3 protein, CDR3 DNA. D genes are given only for firm matches. Clone size is not always given. Where it is, it says once, few, many or a class for expanded clones.

v_gene: TRBV6-6
j_gene: TRBJ1-1
d_gene: .
abundance: .
CDR3aa: CASTARELPEAFF
CDR3nt: TGTGCCAGCACTGCTCGGGAATTACCTGAAGCTTTCTTT

v_gene: TRBV5-1
j_gene: TRBJ2-7
d_gene: .
abundance: .
CDR3aa: CASRAGVTYEQYF
CDR3nt: TGCGCCAGCAGGGCAGGGGTAACCTACGAGCAGTACTTC

v_gene: TRBV7-2
j_gene: TRBJ1-3
d_gene: .
abundance: .
CDR3aa: CASSSGHRSGNTIYF
CDR3nt: TGTGCCAGCAGCTCCGGACACCGCTCTGGAAACACCATATATTTT

v_gene: TRBV15
j_gene: TRBJ1-1
d_gene: .
abundance: .
CDR3aa: CATSLKQDTEAFF
CDR3nt: TGTGCCACCAGCCTTAAACAGGACACTGAAGCTTTCTTT

v_gene: TRBV5-5
j_gene: TRBJ2-7
d_gene: TRBD2
abundance: .
CDR3aa: CASSMRLAGTGEQYF
CDR3nt: TGTGCCAGCAGCATGCGACTAGCGGGGACTGGCGAGCAGTACTTC

v_gene: TRBV19
j_gene: TRBJ1-2
d_gene: .
abundance: .
CDR3aa: CASTQRSPYGYTF
CDR3nt: TGTGCCAGTACCCAGCGGAGTCCTTATGGCTACACCTTC

v_gene: TRBV12-3/TRBV12-4
j_gene: TRBJ1-1
d_gene: .
abundance: .
CDR3aa: CASSLQGRGAFF
CDR3nt: TGTGCCAGCAGCCTACAGGGAAGGGGAGCTTTCTTT

v_gene: TRBV27
j_gene: TRBJ1-2
d_gene: .
abundance: .
CDR3aa: CASSLSGDINYGYTF
CDR3nt: TGTGCCAGCAGTTTATCGGGGGACATTAACTATGGCTACACCTTC

v_gene: TRBV25-1
j_gene: TRBJ2-3
d_gene: .
abundance: .
CDR3aa: CASSDPPGRDSTDTQYF
CDR3nt: TGTGCCAGCAGTGATCCCCCAGGCAGGGATAGCACAGATACGCAGTATTTT

v_gene: TRBV4-1
j_gene: TRBJ2-1
d_gene: TRBD2
abundance: few
CDR3aa: CASSQDLGSGRGGEQFF
CDR3nt: TGCGCCAGCAGCCAAGATCTAGGAAGCGGGAGGGGGGGTGAGCAGTTCTTC

v_gene: TRBV10-2
j_gene: TRBJ1-1
d_gene: .
abundance: few
CDR3aa: CASSPQTKTEAFF
CDR3nt: TGCGCCAGCAGCCCTCAAACAAAAACTGAAGCTTTCTTT

v_gene: TRBV6-2/TRBV6-3
j_gene: TRBJ2-4
d_gene: .
abundance: .
CDR3aa: CASSLVPGPPYF
CDR3nt: TGTGCCAGCAGTTTGGTCCCAGGGCCTCCGTACTTC

v_gene: TRBV5-1
j_gene: TRBJ1-2
d_gene: .
abundance: .
CDR3aa: CASSMGGGNYGYTF
CDR3nt: TGCGCCAGCAGCATGGGTGGGGGGAACTATGGCTACACCTTC

v_gene: TRBV4-1
j_gene: TRBJ2-1
d_gene: TRBD2
abundance: .
CDR3aa: CASSPRGGRPYNEQFF
CDR3nt: TGCGCCAGCAGCCCTCGGGGGGGTCGGCCCTACAATGAGCAGTTCTTC

v_gene: TRBV5-6
j_gene: TRBJ1-1
d_gene: .
abundance: .
CDR3aa: CASSPGTGTNTEAFF
CDR3nt: TGTGCCAGCAGCCCCGGAACGGGAACGAACACTGAAGCTTTCTTT

v_gene: TRBV6-4
j_gene: TRBJ2-3
d_gene: TRBD1
abundance: .
CDR3aa: CASSFEGTGQDTQYF
CDR3nt: TGTGCCAGCAGTTTTGAGGGGACAGGGCAAGATACGCAGTATTTT

v_gene: TRBV3-1/TRBV3-2
j_gene: TRBJ1-3
d_gene: .
abundance: .
CDR3aa: CASSQRGIGSDTIYF
CDR3nt: TGTGCCAGCAGCCAAAGAGGGATCGGTAGTGACACCATATATTTT

v_gene: TRBV29-1
j_gene: TRBJ2-3
d_gene: TRBD2
abundance: .
CDR3aa: CSVEVGRTSGTDTQYF
CDR3nt: TGCAGCGTTGAAGTAGGGCGCACTAGCGGCACAGATACGCAGTATTTT

v_gene: TRBV29-1
j_gene: TRBJ2-7
d_gene: .
abundance: .
CDR3aa: CSVSASGTPPYEQYF
CDR3nt: TGCAGCGTTAGCGCCTCCGGGACACCGCCTTACGAGCAGTACTTC

v_gene: TRBV28
j_gene: TRBJ1-4
d_gene: TRBD1
abundance: .
CDR3aa: CASRPEGAGEKLFF
CDR3nt: TGTGCCAGCAGGCCTGAGGGGGCGGGAGAAAAACTGTTTTTT

v_gene: TRBV4-3
j_gene: TRBJ2-5
d_gene: TRBD1
abundance: .
CDR3aa: CASSQVPGQLETQYF
CDR3nt: TGCGCCAGCAGCCAAGTCCCGGGACAGCTAGAGACCCAGTACTTC

v_gene: TRBV21-1
j_gene: TRBJ2-3
d_gene: .
abundance: .
CDR3aa: CASSKSPMEGSDTQYF
CDR3nt: TGTGCCAGCAGCAAGTCCCCTATGGAGGGGTCAGATACGCAGTATTTT

v_gene: TRBV28
j_gene: TRBJ1-1
d_gene: TRBD1
abundance: .
CDR3aa: CASSFLGGTGLTEAFF
CDR3nt: TGTGCCAGCAGTTTTTTGGGGGGGACAGGGCTAACTGAAGCTTTCTTT

v_gene: TRBV13
j_gene: TRBJ1-1
d_gene: .
abundance: .
CDR3aa: CASSSLGLTNTEAFF
CDR3nt: TGTGCCAGCAGCTCGCTCGGACTGACGAACACTGAAGCTTTCTTT

v_gene: TRBV10-3
j_gene: TRBJ1-1
d_gene: .
abundance: .
CDR3aa: CAIGAGVTEAFF
CDR3nt: TGTGCCATCGGGGCAGGGGTGACTGAAGCTTTCTTT

v_gene: TRBV6-4
j_gene: TRBJ2-1
d_gene: .
abundance: .
CDR3aa: CASSDSGVGEQFF
CDR3nt: TGTGCCAGCAGTGATTCGGGGGTGGGTGAGCAGTTCTTC

v_gene: TRBV28
j_gene: TRBJ2-5
d_gene: TRBD1
abundance: .
CDR3aa: CASSSIYPGQKKQETQYF
CDR3nt: TGTGCCAGCAGTTCTATCTACCCGGGACAGAAGAAACAAGAGACCCAGTACTTC

v_gene: TRBV7-6
j_gene: TRBJ2-7
d_gene: TRBD2
abundance: .
CDR3aa: CASSLGLAGVGAAYEQYF
CDR3nt: TGTGCCAGCAGCTTGGGACTAGCGGGGGTAGGGGCGGCCTACGAGCAGTACTTC

v_gene: TRBV5-8
j_gene: TRBJ2-1
d_gene: .
abundance: .
CDR3aa: CASSRIVGGSYNEQFF
CDR3nt: TGTGCCAGCAGCAGGATTGTGGGGGGCTCCTACAATGAGCAGTTCTTC

v_gene: TRBV11-3
j_gene: TRBJ1-2
d_gene: TRBD1
abundance: .
CDR3aa: CASSLGQGRDGYTF
CDR3nt: TGTGCCAGCAGCTTAGGACAGGGGAGGGATGGCTACACCTTC

v_gene: TRBV14
j_gene: TRBJ1-4
d_gene: TRBD1
abundance: .
CDR3aa: CASSPGGRVANEKLFF
CDR3nt: TGTGCCAGCAGCCCAGGGGGAAGGGTTGCCAATGAAAAACTGTTTTTT

v_gene: TRBV10-1
j_gene: TRBJ1-1
d_gene: .
abundance: few
CDR3aa: CASRGQNTEAFF
CDR3nt: TGCGCCAGCAGAGGACAAAACACTGAAGCTTTCTTT

v_gene: TRBV7-2
j_gene: TRBJ1-4
d_gene: TRBD1
abundance: .
CDR3aa: CASSPRRDSNEKLFF
CDR3nt: TGTGCCAGCAGCCCCCGTCGGGACAGCAATGAAAAACTGTTTTTT

v_gene: TRBV6-2/TRBV6-3
j_gene: TRBJ2-7
d_gene: .
abundance: .
CDR3aa: CASSYPPDSYSYEQYF
CDR3nt: TGTGCCAGCAGTTACCCACCGGACAGCTACTCCTACGAGCAGTACTTC

v_gene: TRBV5-1
j_gene: TRBJ2-1
d_gene: .
abundance: .
CDR3aa: CASSRGYNEQFF
CDR3nt: TGCGCCAGCAGTAGGGGGTACAATGAGCAGTTCTTC

v_gene: TRBV5-6
j_gene: TRBJ2-3
d_gene: TRBD1
abundance: .
CDR3aa: CASSWGQGSTDTQYF
CDR3nt: TGTGCCAGCAGCTGGGGACAGGGGTCCACAGATACGCAGTATTTT

v_gene: TRBV7-9
j_gene: TRBJ2-7
d_gene: .
abundance: .
CDR3aa: CASSLTAGVDEQYF
CDR3nt: TGTGCCAGCAGCTTAACCGCAGGGGTGGACGAGCAGTACTTC

v_gene: TRBV2
j_gene: TRBJ1-5
d_gene: TRBD1
abundance: .
CDR3aa: CASSDGQGPHQPQHF
CDR3nt: TGTGCCAGCAGTGATGGACAGGGCCCCCATCAGCCCCAGCATTTT

v_gene: TRBV10-3
j_gene: TRBJ2-3
d_gene: TRBD2
abundance: once
CDR3aa: CAIRGLAGGAGLTDTQYF
CDR3nt: TGTGCCATCAGAGGACTAGCGGGAGGGGCTGGCCTCACAGATACGCAGTATTTT

v_gene: TRBV30
j_gene: TRBJ2-2
d_gene: TRBD1
abundance: .
CDR3aa: CAWTLGQGITGELFF
CDR3nt: TGTGCCTGGACGTTGGGACAGGGAATCACCGGGGAGCTGTTTTTT

v_gene: TRBV19
j_gene: TRBJ1-1
d_gene: .
abundance: .
CDR3aa: CASSTHEGWTEAFF
CDR3nt: TGTGCCAGTAGTACCCACGAGGGCTGGACTGAAGCTTTCTTT

v_gene: TRBV6-2/TRBV6-3
j_gene: TRBJ1-2
d_gene: TRBD1
abundance: .
CDR3aa: CASSYLGQAPRLTNYGYTF
CDR3nt: TGTGCCAGCAGTTACTTGGGACAGGCACCACGGTTGACAAACTATGGCTACACCTTC

v_gene: TRBV11-2
j_gene: TRBJ1-6
d_gene: .
abundance: .
CDR3aa: CASSFNNSPLHF
CDR3nt: TGTGCCAGCAGCTTTAATAATTCACCCCTCCACTTT

v_gene: TRBV2
j_gene: TRBJ2-2
d_gene: .
abundance: once
CDR3aa: CASSALASANTGELFF
CDR3nt: TGTGCCAGCAGTGCGCTTGCCAGCGCGAACACCGGGGAGCTGTTTTTT

v_gene: TRBV7-9
j_gene: TRBJ1-2
d_gene: TRBD1
abundance: .
CDR3aa: CASSLTGGYGYTF
CDR3nt: TGTGCCAGCAGCCTGACAGGGGGCTATGGCTACACCTTC

v_gene: TRBV9
j_gene: TRBJ2-2
d_gene: .
abundance: .
CDR3aa: CASSVGVRDTGELFF
CDR3nt: TGTGCCAGCAGCGTAGGAGTCAGGGACACCGGGGAGCTGTTTTTT

v_gene: TRBV27
j_gene: TRBJ1-5
d_gene: .
abundance: .
CDR3aa: CASSGRGRSNQPQHF
CDR3nt: TGTGCCAGCAGTGGCAGGGGTAGGAGCAATCAGCCCCAGCATTTT

v_gene: TRBV5-4
j_gene: TRBJ1-2
d_gene: .
abundance: .
CDR3aa: CASSLDQGRGGYTF
CDR3nt: TGTGCCAGCAGCTTGGATCAGGGGAGAGGGGGCTACACCTTC

v_gene: TRBV10-2
j_gene: TRBJ2-3
d_gene: TRBD1
abundance: once
CDR3aa: CASSRLSGTGADTQYF
CDR3nt: TGCGCCAGCAGTAGATTGTCCGGGACAGGGGCAGATACGCAGTATTTT

v_gene: TRBV27
j_gene: TRBJ1-5
d_gene: .
abundance: .
CDR3aa: CASSSSQGRDQPQHF
CDR3nt: TGTGCCAGCAGTTCGTCACAGGGCCGGGATCAGCCCCAGCATTTT

v_gene: TRBV13
j_gene: TRBJ2-3
d_gene: .
abundance: .
CDR3aa: CASSLKGPTPTDTQYF
CDR3nt: TGTGCCAGCAGCTTAAAGGGGCCTACTCCCACAGATACGCAGTATTTT

v_gene: TRBV4-1
j_gene: TRBJ2-2
d_gene: .
abundance: .
CDR3aa: CASSQELVTITGELFF
CDR3nt: TGCGCCAGCAGCCAAGAACTAGTGACGATTACCGGGGAGCTGTTTTTT

v_gene: TRBV29-1
j_gene: TRBJ2-3
d_gene: .
abundance: .
CDR3aa: CSVGPPRSTDTQYF
CDR3nt: TGCAGCGTCGGTCCCCCCCGGAGCACAGATACGCAGTATTTT

v_gene: TRBV11-2
j_gene: TRBJ1-6
d_gene: .
abundance: .
CDR3aa: CASSLVGNSPLHF
CDR3nt: TGTGCCAGCAGCCTCGTTGGCAATTCACCCCTCCACTTT

v_gene: TRBV28
j_gene: TRBJ2-5
d_gene: .
abundance: .
CDR3aa: CASKGTPQETQYF
CDR3nt: TGTGCCAGCAAAGGGACACCCCAAGAGACCCAGTACTTC

v_gene: TRBV25-1
j_gene: TRBJ1-1
d_gene: TRBD1
abundance: .
CDR3aa: CASSEFGTGAMNTEAFF
CDR3nt: TGTGCCAGCAGTGAATTTGGGACAGGGGCAATGAACACTGAAGCTTTCTTT

v_gene: TRBV3-1/TRBV3-2
j_gene: TRBJ1-6
d_gene: TRBD1
abundance: .
CDR3aa: CASSPYPGQGPNSPLHF
CDR3nt: TGTGCCAGCAGCCCCTACCCGGGACAGGGACCAAATTCACCCCTCCACTTT